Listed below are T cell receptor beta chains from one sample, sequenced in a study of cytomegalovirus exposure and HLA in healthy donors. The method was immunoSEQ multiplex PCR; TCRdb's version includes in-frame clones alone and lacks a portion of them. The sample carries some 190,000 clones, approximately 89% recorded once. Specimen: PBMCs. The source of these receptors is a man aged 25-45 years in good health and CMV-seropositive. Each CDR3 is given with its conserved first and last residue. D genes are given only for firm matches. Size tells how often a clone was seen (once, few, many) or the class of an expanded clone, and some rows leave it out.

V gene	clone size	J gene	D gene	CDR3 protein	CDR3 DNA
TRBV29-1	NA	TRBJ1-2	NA	CSVASTPTVNYGYTF	TGCAGCGTCGCATCTACCCCTACGGTGAACTATGGCTACACCTTC
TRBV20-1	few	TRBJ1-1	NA	CSARGEKAFF	TGCAGTGCTAGAGGGGAGAAAGCTTTCTTT
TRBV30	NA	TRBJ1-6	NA	CACRGLSSYNSPLHF	TGTGCCTGTCGGGGCCTCAGCTCCTATAATTCACCCCTCCACTTT
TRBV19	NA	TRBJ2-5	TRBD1	CASSIGGTGGMETQYF	TGTGCCAGTAGTATAGGAGGGACAGGGGGCATGGAGACCCAGTACTTC
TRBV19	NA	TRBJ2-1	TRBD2	CASKSGRAANEQFF	TGTGCCAGCAAAAGCGGGAGGGCCGCCAATGAGCAGTTCTTC
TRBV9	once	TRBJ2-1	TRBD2	CASSVDSGRYNEQFF	TGTGCCAGCAGCGTAGATAGCGGGAGGTACAATGAGCAGTTCTTC
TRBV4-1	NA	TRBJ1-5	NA	CASSQGQSNQPQHF	TGCGCCAGCAGCCAAGGGCAGAGCAATCAGCCCCAGCATTTT
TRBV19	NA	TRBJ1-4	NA	CASSPGTDEKLFF	TGTGCCAGTAGCCCGGGGACGGATGAAAAACTGTTTTTT
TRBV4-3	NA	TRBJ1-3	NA	CASSQVVGESGNTIYF	TGCGCCAGCAGCCAAGTCGTAGGCGAGTCTGGAAACACCATATATTTT
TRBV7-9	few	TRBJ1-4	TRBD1	CASSKDRAEKLFF	TGTGCCAGCAGCAAGGACAGGGCTGAAAAACTGTTTTTT
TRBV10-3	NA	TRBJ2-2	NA	CAISVGSGTNTGELFF	TGTGCCATCAGTGTTGGGAGCGGAACGAACACCGGGGAGCTGTTTTTT
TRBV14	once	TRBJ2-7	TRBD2	CASSQDLAGSRYEQYF	TGTGCCAGCAGCCAAGACCTAGCGGGGTCCAGGTACGAGCAGTACTTC
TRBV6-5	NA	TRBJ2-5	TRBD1	CASTRGTQETQYF	TGTGCCAGCACCAGGGGGACCCAAGAGACCCAGTACTTC
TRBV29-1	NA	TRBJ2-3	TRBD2	CSVAGAGLADTQYF	TGCAGCGTGGCGGGAGCGGGGTTGGCAGATACGCAGTATTTT
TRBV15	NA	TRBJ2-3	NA	CATRDLPYRAKVGDTQYF	TGTGCCACCAGAGATCTCCCCTACCGGGCCAAAGTCGGGGATACGCAGTATTTT
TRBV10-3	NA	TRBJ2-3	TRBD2	CAINLMGLGTDTQYF	TGTGCCATCAATCTAATGGGACTAGGCACAGATACGCAGTATTTT
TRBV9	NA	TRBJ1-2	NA	CASSVGGLENGYTF	TGTGCCAGCAGCGTCGGCGGGCTGGAGAATGGCTACACCTTC
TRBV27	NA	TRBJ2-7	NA	CASSFYGDSYEQYF	TGTGCCAGCAGTTTCTACGGGGACTCCTACGAGCAGTACTTC
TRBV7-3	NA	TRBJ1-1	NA	CASSSSQNTEAFF	TGTGCCAGCAGCTCTAGTCAGAACACTGAAGCTTTCTTT
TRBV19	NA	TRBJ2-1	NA	CASSIDRTRPGSNEQFF	TGTGCCAGTAGTATAGATCGGACTCGGCCGGGGAGCAATGAGCAGTTCTTC
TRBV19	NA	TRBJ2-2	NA	CATAPSDTNTGELFF	TGTGCCACCGCCCCCTCGGATACGAACACCGGGGAGCTGTTTTTT
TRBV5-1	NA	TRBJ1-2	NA	CATTAEGLVYGYTF	TGCGCCACCACAGCGGAGGGCCTCGTCTATGGCTACACCTTC
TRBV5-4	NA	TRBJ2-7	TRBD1	CASSGQAYEQYF	TGTGCCAGCAGCGGACAGGCATACGAGCAGTACTTC
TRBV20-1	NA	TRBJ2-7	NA	CSSGGGDEQYF	TGCAGTTCCGGGGGTGGCGACGAGCAGTACTTC
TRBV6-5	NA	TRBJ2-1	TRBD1	CASNLDRGNYNEQFF	TGTGCCAGCAATCTTGACAGGGGGAACTACAATGAGCAGTTCTTC
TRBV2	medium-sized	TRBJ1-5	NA	CASRRANQPQHF	TGTGCCAGCAGGCGGGCGAATCAGCCCCAGCATTTT
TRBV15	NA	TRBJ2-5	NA	CATSRDRSQETQYF	TGTGCCACCAGCAGAGACCGGTCCCAAGAGACCCAGTACTTC
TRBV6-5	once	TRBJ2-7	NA	CASSYGPGAGPYEQYF	TGTGCCAGCAGTTACGGGCCCGGCGCGGGACCCTACGAGCAGTACTTC
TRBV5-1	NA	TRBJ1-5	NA	CASSLVGAEPGHQPQHF	TGCGCCAGCAGCTTGGTCGGGGCGGAACCTGGGCACCAGCCCCAGCATTTT
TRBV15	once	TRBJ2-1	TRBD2	CATSRDGASGNIDEQFF	TGTGCCACCAGCAGAGATGGGGCTAGCGGGAATATCGATGAGCAGTTCTTC
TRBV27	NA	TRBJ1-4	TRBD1	CASSPQGQGGKLFF	TGTGCCAGCAGTCCCCAAGGACAGGGAGGAAAACTGTTTTTT
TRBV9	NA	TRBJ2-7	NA	CASSVGLAYEQYF	TGTGCCAGCAGCGTAGGATTAGCCTACGAGCAGTACTTC
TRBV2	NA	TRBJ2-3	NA	CASVSPAADTQYF	TGTGCCAGCGTTAGCCCAGCCGCGGATACGCAGTATTTT
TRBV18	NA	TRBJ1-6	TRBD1	CASSLGTASSYNSPLHF	TGTGCCAGCTCACTGGGGACAGCGAGCTCCTATAATTCACCCCTCCACTTT
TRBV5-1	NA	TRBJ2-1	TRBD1	CASSMGQGNEQFF	TGCGCCAGCAGCATGGGACAGGGAAATGAGCAGTTCTTC
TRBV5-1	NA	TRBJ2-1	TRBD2	CASSLEAGRNEQFF	TGCGCCAGCAGCTTGGAAGCGGGAAGAAATGAGCAGTTCTTC
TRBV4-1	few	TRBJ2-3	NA	CASSQGAGTDTQYF	TGCGCCAGCAGCCAAGGCGCAGGGACAGATACGCAGTATTTT
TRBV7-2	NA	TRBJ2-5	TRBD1	CASSSQAGGWETQYF	TGTGCCAGCAGCTCCCAGGCAGGGGGCTGGGAGACCCAGTACTTC
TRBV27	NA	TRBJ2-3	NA	CASSFTGHITDTQYF	TGTGCCAGCAGTTTTACGGGACATATCACAGATACGCAGTATTTT
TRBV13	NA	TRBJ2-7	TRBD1	CASSADRATYEQYF	TGTGCCAGCAGCGCCGACAGGGCTACCTACGAGCAGTACTTC
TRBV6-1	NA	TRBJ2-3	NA	CASSDFPPPLPSTQYF	TGTGCCAGCAGTGACTTCCCCCCGCCTCTGCCCTCTACGCAGTATTTT
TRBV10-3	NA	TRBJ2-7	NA	CAIKGHSPGGIYEQYF	TGTGCCATCAAAGGCCACAGTCCCGGAGGAATCTACGAGCAGTACTTC
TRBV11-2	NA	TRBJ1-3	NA	CASSFSANSGNTIYF	TGTGCCAGCAGCTTTTCGGCCAACTCTGGAAACACCATATATTTT
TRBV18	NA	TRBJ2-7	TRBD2	CASSPQGAGSFAYEQYF	TGTGCCAGCTCACCACAGGGAGCGGGGTCCTTTGCCTACGAGCAGTACTTC
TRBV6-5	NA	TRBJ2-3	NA	CASSYGGRSDTQYF	TGTGCCAGCAGTTACGGGGGCCGGTCAGATACGCAGTATTTT
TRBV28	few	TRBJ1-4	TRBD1	CASSFLDRDEKLFF	TGTGCCAGCAGTTTCTTGGACAGGGATGAAAAACTGTTTTTT
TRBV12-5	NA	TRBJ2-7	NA	CASGLVPYGGQAPSYEQYF	TGTGCTAGTGGTTTGGTACCTTACGGGGGGCAGGCCCCCTCCTACGAGCAGTACTTC